The clone carrying this TCR beta chain turned up a few times. Its cognate antigen is unknown. The PCR ran on 60 Vbeta and 13 Jbeta primers. The table came from immunoSEQ multiplex PCR; TCRdb's copy has only in-frame clones and leaves some out. The sample has 150,000 to 200,000 clones, 70% to 85% seen once. The sample originates from a study of cytomegalovirus exposure and HLA in healthy donors. Study details: In an early release, HLA-typed donors contributed tens of millions of unique TCR sequences.

Germline CDR1 and CDR2: SNHLY and FYNNEI. This CDR3 region has 14 residues. Trimming took off 7 bases at V and 5 bases at J, with 18 bases between the two ends. Study-level points and caveats: Accounts indicate the classifier identified cytomegalovirus status with strong specificity and sensitivity. Most subjects had HLA-A and HLA-B alleles reportedly predicted accurately by TCR beta sequences. The authors confirmed in vitro that three CMV-associated chains were specific for CMV antigens.

Sample: PBMCs. J is TRBJ2-7 and V is TRBV2; D is perhaps TRBD1 (6 bases). This clonotype was sampled from a woman in her twenties or thirties in good health and CMV-seronegative. The CDR3 reads CASTGARGRDEQYF. Written as DNA, the CDR3 is TGTGCCAGCACCGGCGCCAGGGGCCGGGACGAGCAGTACTTC.